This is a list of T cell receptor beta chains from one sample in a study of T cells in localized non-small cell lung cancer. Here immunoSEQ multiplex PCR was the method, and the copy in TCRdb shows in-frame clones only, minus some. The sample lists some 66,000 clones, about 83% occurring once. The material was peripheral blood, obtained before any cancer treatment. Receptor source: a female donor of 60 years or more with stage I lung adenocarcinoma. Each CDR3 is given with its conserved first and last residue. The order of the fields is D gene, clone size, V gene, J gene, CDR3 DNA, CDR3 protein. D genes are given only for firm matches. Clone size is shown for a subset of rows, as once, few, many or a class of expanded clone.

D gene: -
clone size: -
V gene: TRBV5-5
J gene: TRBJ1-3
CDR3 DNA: TGTGCCAGCAGCCCTCGGGACAACCCAAACACCATATATTTT
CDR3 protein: CASSPRDNPNTIYF

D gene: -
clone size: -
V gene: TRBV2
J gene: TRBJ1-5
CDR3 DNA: TGTGCCAGCAAATGGGAGGGGTTCCAGCCCCAGCATTTT
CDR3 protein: CASKWEGFQPQHF

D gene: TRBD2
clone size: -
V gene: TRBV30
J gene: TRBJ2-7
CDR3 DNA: TGTGCCTGTAAAGCGGGAGCGGGCTACGAGCAGTACTTC
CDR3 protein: CACKAGAGYEQYF

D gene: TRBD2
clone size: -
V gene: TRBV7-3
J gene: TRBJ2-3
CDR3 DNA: TGTGCCAGCAGTGCGGGGGGCCCCCAGGATACGCAGTATTTT
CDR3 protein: CASSAGGPQDTQYF

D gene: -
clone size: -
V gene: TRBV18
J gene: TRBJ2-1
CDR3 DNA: TGTGCCAGCTCACCAGGAGCGGCGAGCTCCTACAATGAGCAGTTCTTC
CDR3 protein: CASSPGAASSYNEQFF

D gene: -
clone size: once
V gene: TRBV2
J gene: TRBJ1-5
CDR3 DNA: TGTGCCAGCAGTGGGGGGACTCAACCCCCGCATTTT
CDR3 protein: CASSGGTQPPHF

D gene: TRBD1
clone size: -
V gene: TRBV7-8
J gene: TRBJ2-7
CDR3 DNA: TGTGCCAGCAGCTGGGGACAGGAGCTCTCCGAGCAGTACTTC
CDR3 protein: CASSWGQELSEQYF

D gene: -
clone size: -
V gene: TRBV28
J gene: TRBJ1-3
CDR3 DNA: TGTGCCAGCAGTTACCCCATAAACACCATATATTTT
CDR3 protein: CASSYPINTIYF

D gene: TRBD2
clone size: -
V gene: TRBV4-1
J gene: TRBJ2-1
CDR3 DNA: TGCGCCAGCAGCCAACGCTCTCGCGGGGGGGCCGATGAGCAGTTCTTC
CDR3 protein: CASSQRSRGGADEQFF

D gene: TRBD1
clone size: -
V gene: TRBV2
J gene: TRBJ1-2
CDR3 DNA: TGTGCCAGCAGTGAAAACCTAGGACAGGGAAGCTACACCTTC
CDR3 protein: CASSENLGQGSYTF

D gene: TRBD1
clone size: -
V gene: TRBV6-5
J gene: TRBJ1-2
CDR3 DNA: TGTGCCAGCAGAACCGGGACAGCCCGAAGCTATGGCTACACCTTC
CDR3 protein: CASRTGTARSYGYTF

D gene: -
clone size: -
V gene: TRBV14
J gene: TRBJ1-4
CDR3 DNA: TGTGCCAGCAGCCAACGCATGTCCCACCAGGGGGAAAAACTGTTTTTT
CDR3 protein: CASSQRMSHQGEKLFF

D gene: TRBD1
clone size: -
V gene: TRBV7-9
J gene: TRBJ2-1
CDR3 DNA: TGTGCCAGCAGCTTAGCGAACAGGGGATGGAATGAGCAGTTCTTC
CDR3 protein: CASSLANRGWNEQFF

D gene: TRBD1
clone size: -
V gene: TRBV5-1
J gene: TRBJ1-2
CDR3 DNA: TGCGCCAGCAGCACACAGACAGGGGGAAACTATGGCTACACCTTC
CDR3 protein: CASSTQTGGNYGYTF

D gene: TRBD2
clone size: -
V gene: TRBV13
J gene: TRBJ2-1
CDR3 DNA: TGTGCCGGCAGCTTAGCGACTAGCGGGAGTGATGAGCAGTTCTTC
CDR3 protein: CAGSLATSGSDEQFF

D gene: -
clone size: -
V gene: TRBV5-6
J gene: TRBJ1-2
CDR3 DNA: TGTGCCAGCAGCGGAGACAGAGCAGCTAACTATGGCTACACCTTC
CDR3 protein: CASSGDRAANYGYTF

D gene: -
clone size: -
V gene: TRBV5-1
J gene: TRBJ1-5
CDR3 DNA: TGCGCCAGCAGCTTGGAAGGGGGATATCAGCCCCAGCATTTT
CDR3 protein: CASSLEGGYQPQHF

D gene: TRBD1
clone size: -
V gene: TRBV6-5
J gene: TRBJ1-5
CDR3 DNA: TGTGCCAGCAGTTCAGCCGGGACAGGTAGCAATCAGCCCCAGCATTTT
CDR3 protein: CASSSAGTGSNQPQHF

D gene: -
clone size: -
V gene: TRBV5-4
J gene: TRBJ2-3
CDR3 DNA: TGTGCCAGCAGCCTGGTGGCGCGGGGCACAGATACGCAGTATTTT
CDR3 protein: CASSLVARGTDTQYF

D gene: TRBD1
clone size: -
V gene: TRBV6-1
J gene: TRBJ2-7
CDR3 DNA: TGTGCCAGCAGGATGGGACAGGGGGCCTACGAGCAGTACTTC
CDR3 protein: CASRMGQGAYEQYF

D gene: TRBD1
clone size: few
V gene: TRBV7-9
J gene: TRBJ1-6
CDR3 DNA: TGTGCCAGCAGCTCCTCGGGACAGTGGACCTTT
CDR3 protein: CASSSSGQWTF

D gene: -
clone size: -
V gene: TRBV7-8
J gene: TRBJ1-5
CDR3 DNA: TGTGCCAGCAGCTTGGGGGGGGGTCAGCCCCAGCATTTT
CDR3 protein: CASSLGGGQPQHF

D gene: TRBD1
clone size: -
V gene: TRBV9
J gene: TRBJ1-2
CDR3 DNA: TGTGCCAGCAGCCGATCACAGGGGTATGGCTACACCTTC
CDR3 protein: CASSRSQGYGYTF

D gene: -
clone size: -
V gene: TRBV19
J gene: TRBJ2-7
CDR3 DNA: TGTGCCAGTTCCACACGACAGGTGCAATCCTACGAGCAGTACTTC
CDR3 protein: CASSTRQVQSYEQYF

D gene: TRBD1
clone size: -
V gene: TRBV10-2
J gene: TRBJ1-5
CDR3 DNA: TGCGCCAGCAGGGGGACAGCCTATAGCAATCAGCCCCAGCATTTT
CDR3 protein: CASRGTAYSNQPQHF

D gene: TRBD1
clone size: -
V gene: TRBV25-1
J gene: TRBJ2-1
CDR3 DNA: TGTGCCAGCAGTGAGGACAGGGTCCCCTACAATGAGCAGTTCTTC
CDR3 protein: CASSEDRVPYNEQFF

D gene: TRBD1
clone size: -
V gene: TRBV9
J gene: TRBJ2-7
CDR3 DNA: TGTGCCAGCAGCGTAGAGGGGGACAGGGCCTACGAGCAGTACTTC
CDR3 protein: CASSVEGDRAYEQYF

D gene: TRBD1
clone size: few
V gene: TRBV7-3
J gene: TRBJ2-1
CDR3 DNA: TGTGCCAGCAGCTTAGGGACAGTTCCAAATGAGCAGTTCTTC
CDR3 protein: CASSLGTVPNEQFF

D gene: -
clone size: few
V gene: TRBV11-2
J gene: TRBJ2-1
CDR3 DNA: TGTGCCAGCAGCCGGCGGCCAGGGGTAGATGAGCAGTTCTTC
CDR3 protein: CASSRRPGVDEQFF

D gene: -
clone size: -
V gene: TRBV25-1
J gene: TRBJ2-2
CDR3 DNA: TGTGCCAGCAGTGAACCAGGGTTGCGGGCCGGGGAGCTGTTTTTT
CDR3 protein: CASSEPGLRAGELFF

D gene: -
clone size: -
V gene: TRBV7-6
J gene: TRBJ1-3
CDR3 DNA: TGTGCCAGCAGCTTATTGGGAGCTTCTGGAAACACCATATATTTT
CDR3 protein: CASSLLGASGNTIYF

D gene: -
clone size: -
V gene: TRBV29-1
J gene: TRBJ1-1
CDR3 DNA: TGCAGCGTTTCAAAATCGGGCACTGAAGCTTTCTTT
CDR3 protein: CSVSKSGTEAFF

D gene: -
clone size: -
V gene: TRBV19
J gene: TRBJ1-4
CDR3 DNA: TGTGCCAGTAGGATAGTCACCGCAACTAATGAAAAACTGTTTTTT
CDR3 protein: CASRIVTATNEKLFF

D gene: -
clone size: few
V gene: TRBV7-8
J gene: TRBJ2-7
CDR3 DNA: TGTGCCAGCAGGGGGAGAGGGTACGAGCAGTACTTC
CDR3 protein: CASRGRGYEQYF

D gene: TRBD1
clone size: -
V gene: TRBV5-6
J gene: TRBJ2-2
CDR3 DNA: TGTGCCAGCAGCTTGTTACTTCAGGGGGTCACCGGGGAGCTGTTTTTT
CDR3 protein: CASSLLLQGVTGELFF

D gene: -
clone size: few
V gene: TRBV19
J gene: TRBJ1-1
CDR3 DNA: TGTGCCAGTAGTATGCAGACTACGGCGAACACTGAAGCTTTCTTT
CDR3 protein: CASSMQTTANTEAFF

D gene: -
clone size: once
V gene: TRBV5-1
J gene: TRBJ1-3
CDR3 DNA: TGCGCCAGCAGCTTGACAGATACCAGCTCTGGAAACACCATATATTTT
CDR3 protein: CASSLTDTSSGNTIYF

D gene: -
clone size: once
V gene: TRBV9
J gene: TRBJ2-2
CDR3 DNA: TGTGCCAGCAGCGGACATGGGGTTTTGGAGACCGGGGAGCTGTTTTTT
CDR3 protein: CASSGHGVLETGELFF

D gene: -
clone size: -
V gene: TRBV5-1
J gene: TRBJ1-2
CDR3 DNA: TGCGCCAGCAGCTTGGCGCTAAAGACCAGGGTTAACTATGGCTACACCTTC
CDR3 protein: CASSLALKTRVNYGYTF

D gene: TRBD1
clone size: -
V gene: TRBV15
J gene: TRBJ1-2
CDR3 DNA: TGTGCCACCAGCAGAGATGGGGGACAGGCCAGATATGGCTACACCTTC
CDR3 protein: CATSRDGGQARYGYTF

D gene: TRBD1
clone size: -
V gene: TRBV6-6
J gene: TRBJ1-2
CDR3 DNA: TGTGCCAGCGGGGAGGGGGCGGGCTATGGCTACACCTTC
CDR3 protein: CASGEGAGYGYTF

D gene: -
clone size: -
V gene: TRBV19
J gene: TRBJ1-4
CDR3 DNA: TGTGCCAGTAGTATCCTAGGTACCGGGACGAAGAAAAAACTGTTTTTT
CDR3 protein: CASSILGTGTKKKLFF

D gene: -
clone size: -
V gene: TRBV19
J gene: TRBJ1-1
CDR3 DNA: TGTGCCAGTAGTATAGATCAGGGGCACACTGAAGCTTTCTTT
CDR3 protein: CASSIDQGHTEAFF

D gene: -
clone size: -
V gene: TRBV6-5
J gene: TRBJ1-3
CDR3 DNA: TGTGCCAGCAGTTACTCTGGGCAGGGGACGGGAGACACCATATATTTT
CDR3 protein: CASSYSGQGTGDTIYF

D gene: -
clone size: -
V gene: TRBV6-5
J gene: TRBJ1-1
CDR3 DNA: TGTGCCAGCAGTCTTACAGAGAACACTGAAGCTTTCTTT
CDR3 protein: CASSLTENTEAFF

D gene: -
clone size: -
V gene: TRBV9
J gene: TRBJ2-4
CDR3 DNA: TGTGCCAGCAGCGTAGTGGGAGAAAACATTCAGTACTTC
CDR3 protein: CASSVVGENIQYF

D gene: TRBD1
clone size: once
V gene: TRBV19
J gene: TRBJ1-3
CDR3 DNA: TGTGCCAGTGGACAGGAGGGAAACACCATATATTTT
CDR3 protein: CASGQEGNTIYF

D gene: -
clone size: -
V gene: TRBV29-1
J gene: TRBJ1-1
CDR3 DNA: TGCAGCGTTACTCCGCCCCGTGCGAGCACTGAAGCTTTCTTT
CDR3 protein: CSVTPPRASTEAFF

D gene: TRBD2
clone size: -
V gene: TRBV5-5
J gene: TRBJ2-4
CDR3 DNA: TGTGCCAGCAGCTTGGTCGGGGGGAACGGCATTCAGTACTTC
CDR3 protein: CASSLVGGNGIQYF

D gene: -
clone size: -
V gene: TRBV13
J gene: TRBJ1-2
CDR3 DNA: TGTGCCAGCAGCCCCAGGAGTACAGGGTCTTCTAACTATGGCTACACCTTC
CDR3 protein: CASSPRSTGSSNYGYTF

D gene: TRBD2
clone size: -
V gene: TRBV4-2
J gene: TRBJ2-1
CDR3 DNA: TGTGCCAGCAGCCAAGTAGCGGGTGCGGGCACTGAGCAGTTCTTC
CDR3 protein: CASSQVAGAGTEQFF

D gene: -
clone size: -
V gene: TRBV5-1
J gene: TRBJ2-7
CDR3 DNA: TGCGCCAGCAGCACGGTAGGTTTGGACGAGCAGTACTTC
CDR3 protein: CASSTVGLDEQYF

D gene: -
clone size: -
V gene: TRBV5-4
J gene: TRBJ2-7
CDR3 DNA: TGTGCCAGCAGCTTGGATTCGGGGGGCGCCAGGGCGGGCGAGCAGTACTTC
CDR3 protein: CASSLDSGGARAGEQYF

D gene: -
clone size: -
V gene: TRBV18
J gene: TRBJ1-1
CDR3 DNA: TGTGCCAGCTCACGCCTCAAAGACACTGAAGCTTTCTTT
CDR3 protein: CASSRLKDTEAFF

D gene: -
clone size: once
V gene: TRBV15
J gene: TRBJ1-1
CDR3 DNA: TGTGCCACCAGCAGAGAACAGATACAGAACACTGAAGCTTTCTTT
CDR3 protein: CATSREQIQNTEAFF

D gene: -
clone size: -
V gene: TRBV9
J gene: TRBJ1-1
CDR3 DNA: TGTGCCAGCAGCGTAAGTCCTATCAGGACTGAAGCTTTCTTT
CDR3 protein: CASSVSPIRTEAFF

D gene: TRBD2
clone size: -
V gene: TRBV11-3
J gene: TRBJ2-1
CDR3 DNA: TGTGCCAGCAGTTCCGGACTAGCGCGCAATGAGCAGTTCTTC
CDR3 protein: CASSSGLARNEQFF